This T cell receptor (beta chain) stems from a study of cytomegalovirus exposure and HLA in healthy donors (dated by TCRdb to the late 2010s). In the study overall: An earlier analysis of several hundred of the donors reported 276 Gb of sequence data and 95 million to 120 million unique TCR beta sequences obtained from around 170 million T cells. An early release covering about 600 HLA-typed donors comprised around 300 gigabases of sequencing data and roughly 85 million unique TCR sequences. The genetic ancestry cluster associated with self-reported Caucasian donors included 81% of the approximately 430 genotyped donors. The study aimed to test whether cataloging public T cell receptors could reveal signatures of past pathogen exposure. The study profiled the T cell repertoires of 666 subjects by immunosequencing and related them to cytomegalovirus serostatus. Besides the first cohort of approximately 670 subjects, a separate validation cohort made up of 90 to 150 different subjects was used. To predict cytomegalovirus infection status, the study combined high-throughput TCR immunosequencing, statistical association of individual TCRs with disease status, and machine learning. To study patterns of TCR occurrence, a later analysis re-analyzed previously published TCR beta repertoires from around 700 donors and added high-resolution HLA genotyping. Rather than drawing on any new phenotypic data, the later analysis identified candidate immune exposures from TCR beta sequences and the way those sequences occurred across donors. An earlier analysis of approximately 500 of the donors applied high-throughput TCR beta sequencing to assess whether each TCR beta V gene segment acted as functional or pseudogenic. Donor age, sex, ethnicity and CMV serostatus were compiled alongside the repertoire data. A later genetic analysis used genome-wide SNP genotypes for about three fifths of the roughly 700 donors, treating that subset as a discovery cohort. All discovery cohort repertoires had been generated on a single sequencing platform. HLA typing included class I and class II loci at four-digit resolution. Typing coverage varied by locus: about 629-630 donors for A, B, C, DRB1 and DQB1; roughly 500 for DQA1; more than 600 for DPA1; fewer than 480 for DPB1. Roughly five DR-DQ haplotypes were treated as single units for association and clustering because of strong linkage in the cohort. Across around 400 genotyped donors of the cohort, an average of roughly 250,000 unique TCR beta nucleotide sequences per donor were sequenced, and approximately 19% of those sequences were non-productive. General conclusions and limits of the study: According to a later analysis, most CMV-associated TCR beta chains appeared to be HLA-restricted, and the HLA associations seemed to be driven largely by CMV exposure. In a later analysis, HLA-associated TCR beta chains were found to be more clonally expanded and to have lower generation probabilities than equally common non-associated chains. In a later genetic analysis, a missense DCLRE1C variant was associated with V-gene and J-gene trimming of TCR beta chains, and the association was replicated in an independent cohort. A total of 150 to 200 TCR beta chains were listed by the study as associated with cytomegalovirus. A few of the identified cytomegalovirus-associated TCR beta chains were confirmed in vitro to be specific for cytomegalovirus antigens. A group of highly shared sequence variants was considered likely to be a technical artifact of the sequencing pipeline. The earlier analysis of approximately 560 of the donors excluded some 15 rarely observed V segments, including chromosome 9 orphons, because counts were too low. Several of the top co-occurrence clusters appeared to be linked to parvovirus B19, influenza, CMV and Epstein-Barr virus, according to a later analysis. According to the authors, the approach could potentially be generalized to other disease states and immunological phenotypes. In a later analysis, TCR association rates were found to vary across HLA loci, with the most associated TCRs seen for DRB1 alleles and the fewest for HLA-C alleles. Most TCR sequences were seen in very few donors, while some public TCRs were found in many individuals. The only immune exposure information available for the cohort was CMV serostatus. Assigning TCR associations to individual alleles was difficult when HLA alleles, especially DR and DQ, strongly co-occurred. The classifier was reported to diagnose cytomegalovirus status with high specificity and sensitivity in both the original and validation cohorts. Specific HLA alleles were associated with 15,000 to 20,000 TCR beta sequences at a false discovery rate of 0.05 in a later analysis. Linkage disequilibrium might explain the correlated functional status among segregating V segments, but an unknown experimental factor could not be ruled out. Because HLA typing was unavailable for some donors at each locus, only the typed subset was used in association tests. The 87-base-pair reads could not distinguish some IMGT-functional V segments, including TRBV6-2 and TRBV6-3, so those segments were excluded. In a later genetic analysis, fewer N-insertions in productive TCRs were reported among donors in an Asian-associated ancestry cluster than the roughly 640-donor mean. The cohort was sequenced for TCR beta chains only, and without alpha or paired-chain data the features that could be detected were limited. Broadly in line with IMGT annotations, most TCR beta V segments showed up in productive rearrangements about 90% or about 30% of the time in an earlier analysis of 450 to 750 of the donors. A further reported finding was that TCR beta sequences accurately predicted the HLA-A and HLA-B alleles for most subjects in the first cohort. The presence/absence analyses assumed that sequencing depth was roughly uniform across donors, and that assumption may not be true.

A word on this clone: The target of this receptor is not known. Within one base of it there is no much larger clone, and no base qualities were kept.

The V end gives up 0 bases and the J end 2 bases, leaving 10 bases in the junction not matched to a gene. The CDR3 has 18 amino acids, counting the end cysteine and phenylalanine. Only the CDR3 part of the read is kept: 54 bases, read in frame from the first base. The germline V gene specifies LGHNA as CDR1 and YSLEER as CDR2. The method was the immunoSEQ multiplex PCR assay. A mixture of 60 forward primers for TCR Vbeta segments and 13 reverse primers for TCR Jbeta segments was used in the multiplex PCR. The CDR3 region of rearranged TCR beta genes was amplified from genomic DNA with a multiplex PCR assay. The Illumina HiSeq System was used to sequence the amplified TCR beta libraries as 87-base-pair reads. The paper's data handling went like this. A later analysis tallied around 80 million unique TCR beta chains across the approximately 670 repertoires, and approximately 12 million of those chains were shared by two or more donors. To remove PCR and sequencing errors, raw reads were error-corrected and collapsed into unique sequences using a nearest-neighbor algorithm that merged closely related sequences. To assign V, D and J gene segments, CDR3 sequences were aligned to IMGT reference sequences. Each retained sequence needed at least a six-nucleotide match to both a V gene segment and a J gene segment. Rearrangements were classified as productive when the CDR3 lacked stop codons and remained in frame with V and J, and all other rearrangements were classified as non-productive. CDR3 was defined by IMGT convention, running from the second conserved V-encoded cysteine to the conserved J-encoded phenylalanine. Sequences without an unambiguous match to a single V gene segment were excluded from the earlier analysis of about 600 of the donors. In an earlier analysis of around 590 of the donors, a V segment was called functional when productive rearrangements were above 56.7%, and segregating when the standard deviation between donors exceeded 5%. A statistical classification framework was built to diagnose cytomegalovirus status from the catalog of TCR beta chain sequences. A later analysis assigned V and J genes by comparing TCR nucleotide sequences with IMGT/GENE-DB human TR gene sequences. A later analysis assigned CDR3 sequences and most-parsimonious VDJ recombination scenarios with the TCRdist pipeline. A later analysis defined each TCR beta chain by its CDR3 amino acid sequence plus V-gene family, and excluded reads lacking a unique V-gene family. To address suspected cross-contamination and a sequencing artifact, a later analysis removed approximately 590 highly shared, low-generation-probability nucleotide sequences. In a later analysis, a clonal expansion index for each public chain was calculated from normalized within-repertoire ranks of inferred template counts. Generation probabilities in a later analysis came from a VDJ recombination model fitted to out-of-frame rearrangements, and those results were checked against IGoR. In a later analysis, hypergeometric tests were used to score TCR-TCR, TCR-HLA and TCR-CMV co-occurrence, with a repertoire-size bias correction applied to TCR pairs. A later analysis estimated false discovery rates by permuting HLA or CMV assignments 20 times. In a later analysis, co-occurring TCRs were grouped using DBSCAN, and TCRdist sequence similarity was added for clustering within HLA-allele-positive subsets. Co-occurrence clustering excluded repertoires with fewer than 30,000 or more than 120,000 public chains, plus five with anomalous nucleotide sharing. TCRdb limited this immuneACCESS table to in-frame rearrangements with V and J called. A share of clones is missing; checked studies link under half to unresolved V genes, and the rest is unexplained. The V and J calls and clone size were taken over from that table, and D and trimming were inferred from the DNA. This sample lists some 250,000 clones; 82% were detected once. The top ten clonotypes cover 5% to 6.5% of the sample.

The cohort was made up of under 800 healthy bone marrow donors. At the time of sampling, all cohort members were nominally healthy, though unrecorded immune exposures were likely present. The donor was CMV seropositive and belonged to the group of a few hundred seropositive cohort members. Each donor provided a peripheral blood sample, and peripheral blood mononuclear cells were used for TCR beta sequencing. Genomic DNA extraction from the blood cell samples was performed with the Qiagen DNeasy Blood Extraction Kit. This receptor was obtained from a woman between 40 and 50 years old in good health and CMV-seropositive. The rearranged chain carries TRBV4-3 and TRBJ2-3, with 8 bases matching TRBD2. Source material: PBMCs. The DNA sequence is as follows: TGCGCCAGCAGCCAAGAGCCCTCTGGGCGGGGGGTCACAGATACGCAGTATTTT. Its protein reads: CASSQEPSGRGVTDTQYF.